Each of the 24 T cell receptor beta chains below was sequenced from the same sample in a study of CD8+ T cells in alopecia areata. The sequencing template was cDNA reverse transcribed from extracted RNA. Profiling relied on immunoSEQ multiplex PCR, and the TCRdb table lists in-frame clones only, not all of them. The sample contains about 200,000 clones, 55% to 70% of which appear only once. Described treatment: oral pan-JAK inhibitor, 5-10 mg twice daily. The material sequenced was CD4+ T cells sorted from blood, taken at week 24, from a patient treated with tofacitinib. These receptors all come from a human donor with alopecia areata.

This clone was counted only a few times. The CDR3 DNA is TGTGCCATCAGTGACAGGGCCAACGAGCAGTACTTC. This codes for CAISDRANEQYF. J is TRBJ2-7 and V is TRBV10-3, with a weak D call TRBD1 (5 bases). The V gene's germline CDR1 is ENHRY and CDR2 SYGVKD. The CDR3 contains 12 residues. The germline V and J ends were trimmed by 3 bases and 5 bases, with 8 bases remaining between them.

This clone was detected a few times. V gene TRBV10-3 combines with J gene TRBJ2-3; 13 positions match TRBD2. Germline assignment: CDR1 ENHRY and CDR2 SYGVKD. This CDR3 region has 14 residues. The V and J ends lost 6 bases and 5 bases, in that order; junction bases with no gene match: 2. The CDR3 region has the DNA TGTGCCATCAGCCGACTAGCGGGGGGAGATACGCAGTATTTT. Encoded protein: CAISRLAGGDTQYF.

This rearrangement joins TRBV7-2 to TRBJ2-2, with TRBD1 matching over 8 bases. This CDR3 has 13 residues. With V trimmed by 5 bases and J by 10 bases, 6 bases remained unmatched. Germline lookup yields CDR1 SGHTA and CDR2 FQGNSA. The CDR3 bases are TGTGCCAGCAGCCCAAGACAGGGGTTGGAGCTGTTTTTT. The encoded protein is CASSPRQGLELFF. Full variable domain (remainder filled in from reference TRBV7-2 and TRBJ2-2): GAGVSQSPSNKVTEKGKDVELRCDPISGHTALYWYRQSLGQGLEFLIYFQGNSAPDKSGLPSDRFSAERTGGSVSTLTIQRTQQEDSAVYLCASSPRQGLELFFGEGSRLTVL.

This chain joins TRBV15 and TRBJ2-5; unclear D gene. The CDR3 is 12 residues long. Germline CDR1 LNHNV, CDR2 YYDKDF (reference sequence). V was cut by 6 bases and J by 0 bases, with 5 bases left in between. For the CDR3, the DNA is TGTGCCACCAGTTTGTACCAAGAGACCCAGTACTTC. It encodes CATSLYQETQYF.

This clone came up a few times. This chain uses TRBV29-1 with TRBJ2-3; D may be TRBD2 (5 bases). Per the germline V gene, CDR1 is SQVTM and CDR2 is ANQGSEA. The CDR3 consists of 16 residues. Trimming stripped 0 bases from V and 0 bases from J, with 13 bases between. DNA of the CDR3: TGCAGCGTTGAAGATCGACTTAGGAGGAGCACAGATACGCAGTATTTT. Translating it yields CSVEDRLRRSTDTQYF.

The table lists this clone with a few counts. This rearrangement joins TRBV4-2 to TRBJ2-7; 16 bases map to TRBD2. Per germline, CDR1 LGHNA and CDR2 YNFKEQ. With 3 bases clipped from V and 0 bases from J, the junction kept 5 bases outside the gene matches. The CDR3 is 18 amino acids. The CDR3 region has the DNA TGTGCCAGCAGCCAGGGACTAGCGGGGGGGCGCTTCTCCTACGAGCAGTACTTC. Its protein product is CASSQGLAGGRFSYEQYF.

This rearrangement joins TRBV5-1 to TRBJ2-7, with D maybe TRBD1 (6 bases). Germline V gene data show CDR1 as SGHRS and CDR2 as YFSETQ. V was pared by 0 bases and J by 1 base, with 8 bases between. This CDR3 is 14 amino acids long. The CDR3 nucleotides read TGCGCCAGCAGCTTGGAGGACAGTTCCTACGAGCAGTACTTC. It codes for CASSLEDSSYEQYF.

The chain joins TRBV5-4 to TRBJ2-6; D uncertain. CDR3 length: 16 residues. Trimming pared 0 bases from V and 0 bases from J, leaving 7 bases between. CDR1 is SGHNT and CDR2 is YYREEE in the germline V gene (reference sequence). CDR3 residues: CASSLGAFSGANVLTF. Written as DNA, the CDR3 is TGTGCCAGCAGCTTGGGGGCCTTCTCTGGGGCCAACGTCCTGACTTTC.

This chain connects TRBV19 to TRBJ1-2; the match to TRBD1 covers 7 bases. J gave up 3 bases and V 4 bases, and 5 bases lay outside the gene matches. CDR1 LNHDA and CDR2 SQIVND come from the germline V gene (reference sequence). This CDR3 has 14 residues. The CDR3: CASSTNQGDYGYTF. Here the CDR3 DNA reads TGTGCCAGTAGTACTAATCAGGGGGACTATGGCTACACCTTC.

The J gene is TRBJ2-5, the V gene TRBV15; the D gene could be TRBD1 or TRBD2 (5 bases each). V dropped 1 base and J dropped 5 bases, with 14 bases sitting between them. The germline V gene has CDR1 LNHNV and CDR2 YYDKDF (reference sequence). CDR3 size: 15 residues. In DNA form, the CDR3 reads TGTGCCACCAGCAGAGGGGGCGGGTTGGAGGAGACCCAGTACTTC. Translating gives CATSRGGGLEETQYF.

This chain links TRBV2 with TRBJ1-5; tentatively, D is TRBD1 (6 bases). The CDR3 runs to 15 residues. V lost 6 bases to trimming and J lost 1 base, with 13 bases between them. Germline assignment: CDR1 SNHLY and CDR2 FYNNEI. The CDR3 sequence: CASRGDRTSNQPQHF. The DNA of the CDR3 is TGTGCCAGCAGGGGCGACAGGACCAGCAATCAGCCCCAGCATTTT.

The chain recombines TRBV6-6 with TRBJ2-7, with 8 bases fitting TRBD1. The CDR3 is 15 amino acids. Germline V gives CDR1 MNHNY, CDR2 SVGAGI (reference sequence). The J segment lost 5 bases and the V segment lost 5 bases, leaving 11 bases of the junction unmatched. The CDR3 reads CASSNQIGQGHEQYF. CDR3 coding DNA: TGTGCCAGCAGTAATCAAATAGGACAGGGCCACGAGCAGTACTTC.

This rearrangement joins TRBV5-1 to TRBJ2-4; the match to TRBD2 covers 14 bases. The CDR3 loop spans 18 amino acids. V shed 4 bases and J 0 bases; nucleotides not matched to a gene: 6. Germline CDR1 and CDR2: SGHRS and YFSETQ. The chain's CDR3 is CASSPGLAGALAKNIQYF. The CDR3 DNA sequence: TGCGCCAGCAGCCCGGGACTAGCGGGGGCCCTAGCCAAAAACATTCAGTACTTC. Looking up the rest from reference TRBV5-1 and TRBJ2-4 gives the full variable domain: KAGVTQTPRYLIKTRGQQVTLSCSPISGHRSVSWYQQTPGQGLQFLFEYFSETQRNKGNFPGRFSGRQFSNSRSEMNVSTLELGDSALYLCASSPGLAGALAKNIQYFGAGTRLSVL.

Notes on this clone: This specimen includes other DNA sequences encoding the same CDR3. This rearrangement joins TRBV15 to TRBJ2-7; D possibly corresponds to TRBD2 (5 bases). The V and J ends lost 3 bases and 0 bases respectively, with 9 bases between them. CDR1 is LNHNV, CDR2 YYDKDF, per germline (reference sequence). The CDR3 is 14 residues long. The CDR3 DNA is TGTGCCACCAGCAGGGAGCTAGCCTCCTACGAGCAGTACTTC. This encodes CATSRELASYEQYF.

The CDR3 coding sequence is TGTGCCACCTCATTGGGGTCTGAAGCTTTCTTT. Translation: CATSLGSEAFF. The chain links TRBV6-5 to TRBJ1-1, with unresolved D. Germline-derived CDR1 and CDR2 are MNHEY and SVGAGI. The CDR3 sequence is 11 residues long. The V and J ends lost 10 bases and 6 bases respectively, with 12 bases between them.

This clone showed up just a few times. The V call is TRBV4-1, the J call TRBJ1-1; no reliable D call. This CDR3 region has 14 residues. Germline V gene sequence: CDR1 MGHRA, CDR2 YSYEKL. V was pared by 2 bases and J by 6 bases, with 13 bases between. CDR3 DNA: TGCGCCAGCAGCCAAAGGGAGGCCGGGGCTGAAGCTTTCTTT. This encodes CASSQREAGAEAFF.

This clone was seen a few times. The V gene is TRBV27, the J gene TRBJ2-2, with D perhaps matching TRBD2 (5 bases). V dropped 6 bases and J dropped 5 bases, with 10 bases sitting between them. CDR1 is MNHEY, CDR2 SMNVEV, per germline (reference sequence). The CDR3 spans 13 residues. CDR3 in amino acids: CASRSGLTGELFF. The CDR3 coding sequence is TGTGCCAGCAGATCGGGATTGACCGGGGAGCTGTTTTTT.

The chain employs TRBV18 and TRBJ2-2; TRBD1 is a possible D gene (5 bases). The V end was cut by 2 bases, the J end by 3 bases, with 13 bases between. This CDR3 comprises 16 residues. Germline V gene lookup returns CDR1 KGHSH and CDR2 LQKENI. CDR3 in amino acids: CASSPSRESYTGELFF. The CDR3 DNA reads TGTGCCAGCTCACCATCCAGGGAAAGTTACACCGGGGAGCTGTTTTTT.

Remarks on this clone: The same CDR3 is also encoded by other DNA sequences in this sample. The CDR3 loop is CASSLAGENTEAFF. DNA of the CDR3: TGTGCCAGCAGTTTGGCCGGGGAGAACACTGAAGCTTTCTTT. The chain carries TRBV27 and TRBJ1-1, with D unclear. CDR3 size: 14 residues. V lost 3 bases and J lost 1, with 9 bases in between. Per the germline V gene, CDR1 is MNHEY and CDR2 is SMNVEV (reference sequence).

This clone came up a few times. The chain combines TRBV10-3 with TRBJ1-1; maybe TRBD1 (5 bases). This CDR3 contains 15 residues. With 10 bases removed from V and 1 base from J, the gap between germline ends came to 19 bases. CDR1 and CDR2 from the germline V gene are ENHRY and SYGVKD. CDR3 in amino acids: CASTPGRGRNTEAFF. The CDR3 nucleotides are TGTGCCAGCACCCCCGGGCGGGGGAGGAACACTGAAGCTTTCTTT.

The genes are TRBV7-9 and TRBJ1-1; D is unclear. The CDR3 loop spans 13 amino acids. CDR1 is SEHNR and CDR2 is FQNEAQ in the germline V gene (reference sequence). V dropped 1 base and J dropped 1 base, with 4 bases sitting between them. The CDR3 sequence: CASSLVPNTEAFF. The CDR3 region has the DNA TGTGCCAGCAGCTTAGTTCCGAACACTGAAGCTTTCTTT. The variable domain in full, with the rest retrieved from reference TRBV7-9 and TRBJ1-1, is DTGVSQNPRHKITKRGQNVTFRCDPISEHNRLYWYRQTLGQGPEFLTYFQNEAQLEKSRLLSDRFSAERPKGSFSTLEIQRTEQGDSAMYLCASSLVPNTEAFFGQGTRLTVV.

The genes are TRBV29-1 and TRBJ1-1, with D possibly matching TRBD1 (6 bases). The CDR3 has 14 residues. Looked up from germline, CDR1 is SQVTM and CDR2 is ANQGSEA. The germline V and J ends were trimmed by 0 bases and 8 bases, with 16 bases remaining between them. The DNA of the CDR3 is TGCAGCGTTGAAGATCCTACAGGGTATCGGGAAGCTTTCTTT. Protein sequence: CSVEDPTGYREAFF.

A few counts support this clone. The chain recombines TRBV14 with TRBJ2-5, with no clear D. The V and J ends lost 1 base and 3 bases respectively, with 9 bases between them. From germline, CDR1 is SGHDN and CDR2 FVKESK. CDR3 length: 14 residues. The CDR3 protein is CASSQVGSKETQYF. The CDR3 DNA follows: TGTGCCAGCAGCCAAGTGGGAAGTAAAGAGACCCAGTACTTC.

CDR3 protein: CASSLWGQGSTNEKLFF. In DNA form, the CDR3 reads TGTGCCAGCAGTTTATGGGGACAGGGGTCAACTAATGAAAAACTGTTTTTT. The rearrangement joins TRBV27 to TRBJ1-4; 10 nucleotides line up with TRBD1. The germline gives CDR1 MNHEY, CDR2 SMNVEV (reference sequence). There are 17 residues in the CDR3. The V and J ends lost 1 base and 0 bases, in that order; junction bases with no gene match: 2.